Each of the 7 T cell receptor beta chains below was sequenced from the same sample in a study of shared clonotypes between healthy human individuals. CD45RO-negative CD8 cells positively selected for CCR7 made up the naive population, which excluded terminally differentiated effector memory CD45RA+ cells. Some clones are missing from TCRdb's copy, which holds only in-frame ones; the method was immunoSEQ multiplex PCR. The repertoire holds millions of clones, around 96% seen once, with roughly 1.1% in the top ten. The sample consisted of naive CD8+ T cells sorted from blood. Receptors originate from a man between 18 and 35 years old in good health.

This clone was found once. The chain couples TRBV9 to TRBJ2-3; TRBD1 matches 10 bases. The V and J ends lost 0 bases and 2 bases, in that order; junction bases with no gene match: 9. Germline loops: CDR1 SGDLS, CDR2 YYNGEE. The CDR3 has 18 residues. The CDR3 here is CASSVGYRDRGNTDTQYF. The CDR3 DNA reads as TGTGCCAGCAGCGTAGGATACCGGGACAGGGGAAACACAGATACGCAGTATTTT. The whole variable domain, filled in from reference TRBV9 and TRBJ2-3, reads DSGVTQTPKHLITATGQRVTLRCSPRSGDLSVYWYQQSLDQGLQFLIQYYNGEERAKGNILERFSAQQFPDLHSELNLSSLELGDSALYFCASSVGYRDRGNTDTQYFGPGTRLTVL.

The V gene is TRBV30, the J gene TRBJ2-3; TRBD1 agrees at 7 bases. Germline CDR1 and CDR2: GTSNPN and SVGIG (reference sequence). Trimming at V came to 5 bases and at J to 1 base, leaving 0 bases not matched to a gene. The CDR3 has 12 amino acids. CDR3 DNA sequence: TGTGCCTGGGGGACAGGCACAGATACGCAGTATTTT. Its protein is CAWGTGTDTQYF.

This chain links TRBV30 with TRBJ2-7, with TRBD1 matching over 8 bases. The CDR3 has 12 amino acids. Looked up from germline, CDR1 is GTSNPN and CDR2 is SVGIG (reference sequence). Trimming at V came to 2 bases and at J to 6 bases, leaving 3 bases not matched to a gene. The DNA of the CDR3 is TGTGCCTGGAGTCGGACAGGGCTCGAGCAGTACTTC. Translating gives CAWSRTGLEQYF.

This CDR3 is CASSFRQENTEAFF. In DNA, the CDR3 is TGTGCCAGCAGTTTCCGACAGGAGAACACTGAAGCTTTCTTT. The chain has TRBV27 and TRBJ1-1; D might be TRBD1 (6 bases). The V and J ends lost 3 bases and 1 base respectively, with 9 bases between them. The CDR3 covers 14 residues. Germline V lookup: CDR1 MNHEY, CDR2 SMNVEV (reference sequence).

The rearrangement uses TRBV2 and TRBJ2-7; no clear D. V lost 0 bases to trimming and J lost 6 bases, with 9 bases between them. This CDR3 is built from 13 residues. Germline V CDR1 and CDR2: SNHLY, FYNNEI. Here the CDR3 reads CASSEALLFEQYF. As DNA, the CDR3 is TGTGCCAGCAGTGAAGCGCTTCTTTTCGAGCAGTACTTC.

The rearrangement uses TRBV13 and TRBJ2-3; 12 nucleotides agree with TRBD2. The CDR3 is made up of 18 amino acids. From germline, CDR1 is PRHDT and CDR2 FYEKMQ (reference sequence). V was pared by 5 bases and J by 2 bases, with 11 bases of the junction left unmatched. CDR3 nucleotide sequence: TGTGCCAGCAGCCCCGGGACTAGCGGGCCTCCTCCCACAGATACGCAGTATTTT. Amino acids: CASSPGTSGPPPTDTQYF.

The chain combines TRBV11-2 with TRBJ2-7; no clear D. Trimming removed 7 bases from V and 4 bases from J, with 17 bases in between. The CDR3 has 14 amino acids. Germline V gene sequence: CDR1 SGHAT, CDR2 FQNNGV. The CDR3 DNA reads TGTGCCAGCACCAACCCATCAGAGATTTACGAGCAGTACTTC. Protein: CASTNPSEIYEQYF.